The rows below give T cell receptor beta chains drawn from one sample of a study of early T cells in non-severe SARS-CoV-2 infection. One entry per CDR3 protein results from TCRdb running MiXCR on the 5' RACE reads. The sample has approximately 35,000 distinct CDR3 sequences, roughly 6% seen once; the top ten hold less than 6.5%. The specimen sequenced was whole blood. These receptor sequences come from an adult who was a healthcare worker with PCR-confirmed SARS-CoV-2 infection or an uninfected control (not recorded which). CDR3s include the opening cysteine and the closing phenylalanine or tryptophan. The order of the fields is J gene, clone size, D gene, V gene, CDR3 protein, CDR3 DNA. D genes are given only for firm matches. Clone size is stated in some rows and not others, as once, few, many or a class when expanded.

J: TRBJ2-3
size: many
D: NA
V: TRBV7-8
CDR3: CASSPSRGYPTQYF
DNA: TGTGCCAGCAGCCCCTCCCGGGGGTACCCTACGCAGTATTTT

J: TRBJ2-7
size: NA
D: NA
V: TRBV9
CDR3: CASSVGSVALTYEQYF
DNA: TGTGCCAGCAGCGTAGGTTCTGTGGCGCTTACCTACGAGCAGTACTTC

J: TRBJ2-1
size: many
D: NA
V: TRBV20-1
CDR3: CSASYGGMNNNEQFF
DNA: TGCAGTGCTAGTTATGGCGGGATGAATAACAATGAGCAGTTCTTC

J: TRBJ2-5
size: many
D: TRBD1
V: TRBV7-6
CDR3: CASSPGDRAFQETQYF
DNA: TGTGCCAGCAGTCCCGGGGACAGGGCGTTCCAAGAGACCCAGTACTTC

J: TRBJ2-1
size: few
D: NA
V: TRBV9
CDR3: CASSTRAWESYNEQFF
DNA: TGTGCCAGCAGCACCCGGGCCTGGGAATCCTACAATGAGCAGTTCTTC

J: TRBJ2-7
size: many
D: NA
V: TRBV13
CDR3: CASSFRDTSYEQYF
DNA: TGTGCCAGCAGCTTCCGGGACACCTCCTACGAGCAGTACTTC

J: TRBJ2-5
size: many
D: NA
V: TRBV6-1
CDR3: CASREWAIQETQYF
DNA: TGTGCCAGCAGGGAATGGGCGATCCAAGAGACCCAGTACTTC

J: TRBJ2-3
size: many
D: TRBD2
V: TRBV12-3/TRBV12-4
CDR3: CASRRTSGTDTQYF
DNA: TGTGCCAGCAGGCGGACTAGCGGAACAGATACGCAGTATTTT

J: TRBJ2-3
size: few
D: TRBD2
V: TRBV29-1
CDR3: CSVSGNTDTQYF
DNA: TGCAGCGTTAGCGGGAACACAGATACGCAGTATTTT

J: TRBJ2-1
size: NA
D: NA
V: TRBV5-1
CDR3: CASSLAFGEQFF
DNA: TGCGCCAGCAGCTTGGCCTTTGGTGAGCAGTTCTTC

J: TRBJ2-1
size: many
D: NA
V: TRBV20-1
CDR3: CSAVSYNEQFF
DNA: TGCAGTGCCGTTTCCTACAATGAGCAGTTCTTC

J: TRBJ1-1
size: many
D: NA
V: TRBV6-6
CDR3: CASSSGLSRYTEAFF
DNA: TGTGCCAGCAGTTCCGGACTGTCTAGGTACACTGAAGCTTTCTTT

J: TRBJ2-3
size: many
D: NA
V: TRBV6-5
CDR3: CASSRVLSTDTQYF
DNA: TGTGCCAGCAGTCGCGTACTAAGCACAGATACGCAGTATTTT

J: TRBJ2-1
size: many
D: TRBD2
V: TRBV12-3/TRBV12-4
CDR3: CASSRLAGVNEQFF
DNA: TGTGCCAGCAGTCGACTAGCGGGAGTCAATGAGCAGTTCTTC

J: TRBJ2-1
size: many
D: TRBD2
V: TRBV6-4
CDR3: CASSRREGPYNEQFF
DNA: TGTGCCAGCAGTCGGCGGGAGGGACCTTACAATGAGCAGTTCTTC

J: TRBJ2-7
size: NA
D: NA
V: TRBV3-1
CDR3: CASSRVGEQYF
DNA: TGTGCCAGCAGCCGCGTTGGAGAGCAGTACTTC

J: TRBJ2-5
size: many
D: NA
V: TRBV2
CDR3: CASVAGWRETQYF
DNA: TGTGCCAGCGTGGCCGGGTGGCGGGAGACCCAGTACTTC

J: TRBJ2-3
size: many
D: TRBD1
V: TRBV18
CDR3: CASSRDRGSTDTQYF
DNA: TGTGCCAGCTCCCGGGACAGGGGCAGCACAGATACGCAGTATTTT

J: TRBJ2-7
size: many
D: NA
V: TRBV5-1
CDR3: CASSLGRGQSNEQYF
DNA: TGCGCCAGCAGCTTGGGCCGGGGGCAAAGTAACGAGCAGTACTTC

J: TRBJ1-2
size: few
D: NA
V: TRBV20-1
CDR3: CRGGSSYGYTF
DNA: TGCAGAGGGGGTTCCTCCTATGGCTACACCTTC

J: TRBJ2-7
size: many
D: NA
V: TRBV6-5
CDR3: CASRSSYEQYF
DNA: TGTGCCAGCCGGAGTTCCTACGAGCAGTACTTC

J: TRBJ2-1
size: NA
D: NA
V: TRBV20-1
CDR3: CSARGPADYNEQFF
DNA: TGCAGTGCTAGAGGGCCAGCGGACTACAATGAGCAGTTCTTC

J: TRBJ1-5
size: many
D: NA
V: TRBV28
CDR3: CASSSSGTSNQPQHF
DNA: TGTGCCAGCAGTTCCAGCGGGACTAGCAATCAGCCCCAGCATTTT

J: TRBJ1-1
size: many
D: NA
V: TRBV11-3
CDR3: CASSLEVGAGYTEAFF
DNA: TGTGCCAGCAGCTTAGAAGTTGGTGCAGGGTACACTGAAGCTTTCTTT

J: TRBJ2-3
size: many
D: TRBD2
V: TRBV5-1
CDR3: CASRSSGRAISADTQYF
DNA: TGCGCCAGCCGTTCCAGCGGGAGGGCCATCTCGGCAGATACGCAGTATTTT

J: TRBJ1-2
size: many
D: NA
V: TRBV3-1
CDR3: CASSQGRRGYTF
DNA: TGTGCCAGCAGCCAGGGTCGTCGCGGCTACACCTTC

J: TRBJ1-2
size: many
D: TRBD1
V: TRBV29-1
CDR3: CSVALQDRGHGYTF
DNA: TGCAGCGTTGCCCTCCAGGACAGGGGGCATGGCTACACCTTC